This passage covers 3 T cell receptor beta chains from one sample sequenced in a study of cytotoxic CD8 clonotypes in ibrutinib-treated CLL. Clones were sequenced by immunoSEQ multiplex PCR, and TCRdb holds only the in-frame ones, with some missing. The data contain about 150,000 clones, about four fifths of them singletons. Source: PBMCs, taken after 12 months of ibrutinib treatment. These receptors were taken from a human donor with chronic lymphocytic leukemia.

The chain couples TRBV5-1 to TRBJ2-7; 9 nucleotides line up with TRBD2. The CDR3 has 16 amino acids. Germline V gene lookup returns CDR1 SGHRS and CDR2 YFSETQ. Unmatched junction bases numbered 9, after V lost 4 bases and J lost 1 base. The CDR3 loop is CASSTTSGLGSYEQYF. Here the CDR3 DNA reads TGCGCCAGCAGCACGACTAGCGGCCTGGGGTCCTACGAGCAGTACTTC.

The sample holds a few counts of this clone. V gene TRBV18 combines with J gene TRBJ1-4, with D perhaps TRBD1 (5 bases). The CDR3 extends over 13 amino acids. CDR1 is KGHSH, CDR2 LQKENI, per germline. With 9 bases removed from V and 5 bases from J, the gap between germline ends came to 13 bases. CDR3 in amino acids: CASQLGQNEKLFF. The CDR3 nucleotides are TGTGCCAGTCAACTGGGGCAGAATGAAAAACTGTTTTTT.

This chain links TRBV30 with TRBJ2-7; 10 bases line up with TRBD2. V lost 0 bases and J lost 2; bases outside the gene matches: 1. The CDR3 runs to 14 residues. Per the germline V gene, CDR1 is GTSNPN and CDR2 is SVGIG (reference sequence). CDR3 nucleotides: TGTGCCTGGAGTGTACTAGCGGGACCCTACGAGCAGTACTTC. Translation gives CAWSVLAGPYEQYF.